This TCR beta chain stems from a study of T cells in Graves' hyperthyroidism and ophthalmopathy. TCR beta CDR3 region amplification was performed from RNA transcripts. HTBI primers were employed in a first-round RT-PCR of the TCR CDR3. MiXCR was run by TCRdb on the multiplex PCR reads, yielding one entry per CDR3 protein. The table records 300,000 to 350,000 distinct CDR3 sequences, 21% of them present only once. The V gene's germline CDR1 is SQVTM and CDR2 ANQGSEA. With V trimmed by 6 bases and J by 3 bases, 4 bases remained unmatched. The CDR3 covers 12 residues. This TCR was recovered from a woman aged 45-65 years with Graves' hyperthyroidism. J is TRBJ2-5 and V is TRBV29-1; 7 bases line up with TRBD2. The sample comprised blood. The CDR3: CSVWGGKETQYF. The CDR3 DNA is TGCAGCGTGTGGGGGGGGAAAGAGACCCAGTACTTC. The full variable domain, completed using reference TRBV29-1 and TRBJ2-5, is SAVISQKPSRDICQRGTSLTIQCQVDSQVTMMFWYRQQPGQSLTLIATANQGSEATYESGFVIDKFPISRPNLTFSTLTVSNMSPEDSSIYLCSVWGGKETQYFGPGTRLLVL.